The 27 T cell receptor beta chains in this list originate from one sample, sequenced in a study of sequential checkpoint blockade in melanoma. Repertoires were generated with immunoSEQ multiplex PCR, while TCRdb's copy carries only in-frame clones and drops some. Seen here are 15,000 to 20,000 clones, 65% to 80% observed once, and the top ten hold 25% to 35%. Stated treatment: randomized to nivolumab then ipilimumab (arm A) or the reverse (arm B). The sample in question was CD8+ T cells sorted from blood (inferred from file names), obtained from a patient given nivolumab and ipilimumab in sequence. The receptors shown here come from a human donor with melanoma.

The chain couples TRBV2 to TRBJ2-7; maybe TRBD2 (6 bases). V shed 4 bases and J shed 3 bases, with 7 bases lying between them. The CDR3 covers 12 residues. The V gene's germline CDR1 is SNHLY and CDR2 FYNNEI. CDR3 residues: CASSAGVYEQYF. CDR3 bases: TGTGCCAGCAGTGCGGGAGTCTACGAGCAGTACTTC.

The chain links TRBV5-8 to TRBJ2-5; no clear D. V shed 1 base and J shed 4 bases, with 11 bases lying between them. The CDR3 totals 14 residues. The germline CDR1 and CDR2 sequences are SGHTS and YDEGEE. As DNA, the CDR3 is TGTGCCAGCAGCTTGAATGCACTATCAGAGACCCAGTACTTC. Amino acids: CASSLNALSETQYF.

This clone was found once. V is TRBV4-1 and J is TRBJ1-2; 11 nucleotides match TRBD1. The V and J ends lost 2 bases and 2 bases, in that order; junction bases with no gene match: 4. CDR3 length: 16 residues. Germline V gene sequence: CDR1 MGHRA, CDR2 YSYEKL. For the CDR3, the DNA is TGCGCCAGCAGCCAAACGGGACAGGGGGAAAACTATGGCTACACCTTC. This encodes CASSQTGQGENYGYTF.

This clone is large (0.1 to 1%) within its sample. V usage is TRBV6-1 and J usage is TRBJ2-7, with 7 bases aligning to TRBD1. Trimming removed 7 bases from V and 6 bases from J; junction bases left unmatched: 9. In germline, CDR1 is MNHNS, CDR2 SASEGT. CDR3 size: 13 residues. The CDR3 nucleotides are TGTGCCAGCATAACAGGGGAATTCGGCGAGCAGTACTTC. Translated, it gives CASITGEFGEQYF.

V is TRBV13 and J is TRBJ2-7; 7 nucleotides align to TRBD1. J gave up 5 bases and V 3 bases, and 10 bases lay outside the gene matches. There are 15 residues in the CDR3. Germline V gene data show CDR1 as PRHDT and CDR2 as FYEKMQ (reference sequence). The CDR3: CASSLPLQGINEQYF. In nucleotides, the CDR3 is TGTGCCAGCAGCTTGCCGTTACAGGGGATCAACGAGCAGTACTTC.

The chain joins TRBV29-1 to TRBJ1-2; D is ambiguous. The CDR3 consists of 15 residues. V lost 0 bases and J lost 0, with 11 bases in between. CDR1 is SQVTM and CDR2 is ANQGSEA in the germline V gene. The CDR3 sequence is CSVEELYGTNYGYTF. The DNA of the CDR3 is TGCAGCGTTGAAGAGTTGTACGGGACTAACTATGGCTACACCTTC.

The CDR3 bases are TGTGCCAGCAGCGTCAAATACTACTACACTGAAGCTTTCTTT. Encoded protein: CASSVKYYYTEAFF. J is TRBJ1-1 and V is TRBV6-1; D remains unclear. CDR1 is MNHNS, CDR2 SASEGT, per germline. The CDR3 is made up of 14 amino acids. Trimming removed 6 bases from V and 3 bases from J, with 14 bases in between.

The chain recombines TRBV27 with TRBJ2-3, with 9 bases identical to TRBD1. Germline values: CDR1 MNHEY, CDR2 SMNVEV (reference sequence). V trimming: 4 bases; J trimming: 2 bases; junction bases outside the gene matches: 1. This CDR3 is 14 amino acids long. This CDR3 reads CASSWDRVTDTQYF. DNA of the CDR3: TGTGCCAGCAGTTGGGACAGGGTCACAGATACGCAGTATTTT.

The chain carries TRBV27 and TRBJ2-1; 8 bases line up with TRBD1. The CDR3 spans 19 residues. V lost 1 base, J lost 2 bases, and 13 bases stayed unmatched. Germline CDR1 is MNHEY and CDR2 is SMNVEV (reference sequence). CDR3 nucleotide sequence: TGTGCCAGCAGTTTATACCCCCCGACGGCAGGGGGCCCCTACAATGAGCAGTTCTTC. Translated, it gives CASSLYPPTAGGPYNEQFF.

The CDR3 DNA reads TGCGCCAGCAGCTCCGGGAACCCTCTGGGGTACGAGCAGTACTTC. Translated, it gives CASSSGNPLGYEQYF. This sequence joins TRBV5-1 and TRBJ2-7; perhaps TRBD2 as D (5 bases). The CDR3 is made up of 15 amino acids. V lost 3 bases to trimming and J lost 4 bases, with 17 bases between them. The germline V gene encodes CDR1 SGHRS and CDR2 YFSETQ.

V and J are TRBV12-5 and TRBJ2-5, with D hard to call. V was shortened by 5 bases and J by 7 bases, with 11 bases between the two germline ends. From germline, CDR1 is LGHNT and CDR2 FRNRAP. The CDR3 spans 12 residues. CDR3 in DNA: TGTGCTAGTGGTGGAGCTCCTCTGACCCAGTACTTC. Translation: CASGGAPLTQYF. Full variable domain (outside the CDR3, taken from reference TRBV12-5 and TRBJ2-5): DARVTQTPRHKVTEMGQEVTMRCQPILGHNTVFWYRQTMMQGLELLAYFRNRAPLDDSGMPKDRFSAEMPDATLATLKIQPSEPRDSAVYFCASGGAPLTQYFGPGTRLLVL.

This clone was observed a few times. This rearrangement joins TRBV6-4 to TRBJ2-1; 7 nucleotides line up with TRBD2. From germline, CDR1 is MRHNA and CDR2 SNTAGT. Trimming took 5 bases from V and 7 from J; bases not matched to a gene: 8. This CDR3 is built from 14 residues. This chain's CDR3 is CASSRVEGGNEQFF. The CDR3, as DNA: TGTGCCAGCAGTAGAGTGGAGGGAGGGAATGAGCAGTTCTTC.

The CDR3 DNA reads as TGTGCCTGGAGTATAAGCGATTACTTGAACACTGAAGCTTTCTTT. Translation gives CAWSISDYLNTEAFF. This chain connects TRBV30 to TRBJ1-1; D remains unclear. The CDR3 consists of 15 residues. Trimming left V 2 bases short and J 0 bases short, with 13 bases between. Germline V gene sequence: CDR1 GTSNPN, CDR2 SVGIG (reference sequence).

CDR3 coding DNA: TGTGCCAGCAGTTTATGGGGACTAGCCGTTTCCGAGCAGTACTTC. It encodes CASSLWGLAVSEQYF. The V and J genes are TRBV28 and TRBJ2-7, with 9 nucleotides matching TRBD2. Germline values: CDR1 MDHEN, CDR2 SYDVKM. The length of the CDR3 is 15 residues. V lost 0 bases and J lost 6; bases outside the gene matches: 6. The full variable domain, its missing parts supplied by reference TRBV28 and TRBJ2-7, is DVKVTQSSRYLVKRTGEKVFLECVQDMDHENMFWYRQDPGLGLRLIYFSYDVKMKEKGDIPEGYSVSREKKERFSLILESASTNQTSMYLCASSLWGLAVSEQYFGPGTRLTVT.

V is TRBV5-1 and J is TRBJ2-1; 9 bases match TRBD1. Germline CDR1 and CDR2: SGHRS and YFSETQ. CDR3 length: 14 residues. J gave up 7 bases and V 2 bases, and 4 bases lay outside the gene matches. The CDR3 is CASSFGTGINEQFF. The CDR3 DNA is TGCGCCAGCAGCTTCGGGACAGGGATTAATGAGCAGTTCTTC.

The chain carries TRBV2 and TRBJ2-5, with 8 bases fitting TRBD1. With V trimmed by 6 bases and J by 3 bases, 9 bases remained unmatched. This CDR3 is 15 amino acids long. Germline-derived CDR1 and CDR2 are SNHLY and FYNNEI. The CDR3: CASRFSGDRKETQYF. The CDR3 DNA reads TGTGCCAGCAGATTCTCCGGGGACAGGAAAGAGACCCAGTACTTC.

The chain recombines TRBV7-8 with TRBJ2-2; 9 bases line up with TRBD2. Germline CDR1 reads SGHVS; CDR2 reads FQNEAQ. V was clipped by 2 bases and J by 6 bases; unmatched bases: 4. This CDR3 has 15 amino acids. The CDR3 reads CASSLWRGGPGELFF. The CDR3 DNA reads TGTGCCAGCAGCTTATGGCGGGGGGGCCCCGGGGAGCTGTTTTTT.

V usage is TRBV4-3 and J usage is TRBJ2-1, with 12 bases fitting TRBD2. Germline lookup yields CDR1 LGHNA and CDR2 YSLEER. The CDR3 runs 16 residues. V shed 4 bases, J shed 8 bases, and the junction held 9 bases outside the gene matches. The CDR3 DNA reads TGCGCCAGCAGCCCTAAATCGACTAGCGGGAGCTATGAGCAGTTCTTC. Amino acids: CASSPKSTSGSYEQFF.

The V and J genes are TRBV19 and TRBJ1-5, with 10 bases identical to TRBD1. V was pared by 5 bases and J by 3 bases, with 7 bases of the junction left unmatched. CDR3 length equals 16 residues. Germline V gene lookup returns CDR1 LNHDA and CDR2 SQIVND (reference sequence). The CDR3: CASSAGTGANNQPQHF. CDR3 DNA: TGTGCCAGTAGTGCAGGGACAGGGGCCAACAATCAGCCCCAGCATTTT.

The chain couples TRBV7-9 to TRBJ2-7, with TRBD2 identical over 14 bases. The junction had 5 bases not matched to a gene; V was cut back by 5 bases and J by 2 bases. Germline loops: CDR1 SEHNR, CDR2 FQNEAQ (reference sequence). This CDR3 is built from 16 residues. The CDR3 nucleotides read TGTGCCAGCAGCGGGGGACTAGCGGGAGACCCCTACGAGCAGTACTTC. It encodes CASSGGLAGDPYEQYF.

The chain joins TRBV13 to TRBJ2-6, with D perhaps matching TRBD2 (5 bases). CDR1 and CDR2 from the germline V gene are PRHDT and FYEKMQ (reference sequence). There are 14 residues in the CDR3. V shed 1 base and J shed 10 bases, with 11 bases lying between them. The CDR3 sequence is CASSLEAGRNVLTF. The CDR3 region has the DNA TGTGCCAGCAGCTTAGAGGCGGGCCGGAACGTCCTGACTTTC. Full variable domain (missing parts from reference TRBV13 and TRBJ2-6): AAGVIQSPRHLIKEKRETATLKCYPIPRHDTVYWYQQGPGQDPQFLISFYEKMQSDKGSIPDRFSAQQFSDYHSELNMSSLELGDSALYFCASSLEAGRNVLTFGAGSRLTVL.

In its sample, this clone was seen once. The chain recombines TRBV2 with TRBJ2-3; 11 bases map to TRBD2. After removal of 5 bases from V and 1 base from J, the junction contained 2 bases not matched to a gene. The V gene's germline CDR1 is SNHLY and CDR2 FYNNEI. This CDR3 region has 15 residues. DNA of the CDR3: TGTGCCAGCAGTTTACTAGCGGGGGGCACAGATACGCAGTATTTT. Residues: CASSLLAGGTDTQYF.

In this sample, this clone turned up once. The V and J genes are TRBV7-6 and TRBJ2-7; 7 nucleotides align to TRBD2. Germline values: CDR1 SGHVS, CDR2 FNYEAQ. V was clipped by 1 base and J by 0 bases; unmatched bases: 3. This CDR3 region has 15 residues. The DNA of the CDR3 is TGTGCCAGCAGCTTAGAGGCTAGCGGCTCCTACGAGCAGTACTTC. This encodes CASSLEASGSYEQYF.

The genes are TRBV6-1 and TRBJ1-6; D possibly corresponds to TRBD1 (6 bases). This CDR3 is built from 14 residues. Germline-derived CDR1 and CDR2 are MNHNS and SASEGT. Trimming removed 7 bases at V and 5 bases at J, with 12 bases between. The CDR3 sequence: CASTGDTHNSPLHF. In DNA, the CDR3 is TGTGCCAGCACCGGGGACACTCATAATTCACCCCTCCACTTT.

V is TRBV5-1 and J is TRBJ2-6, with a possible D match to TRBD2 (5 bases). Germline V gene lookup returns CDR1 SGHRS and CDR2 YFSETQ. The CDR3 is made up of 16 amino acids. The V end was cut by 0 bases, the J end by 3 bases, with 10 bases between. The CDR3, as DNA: TGCGCCAGCAGCTTGGTTGAGGGCTTTGGGGCCAACGTCCTGACTTTC. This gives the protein CASSLVEGFGANVLTF.

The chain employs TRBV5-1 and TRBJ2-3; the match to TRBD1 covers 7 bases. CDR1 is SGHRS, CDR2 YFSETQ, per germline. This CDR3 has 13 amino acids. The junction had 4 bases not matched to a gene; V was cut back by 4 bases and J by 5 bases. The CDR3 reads CASSPYRGDTQYF. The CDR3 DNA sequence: TGCGCCAGCAGCCCATACAGGGGAGATACGCAGTATTTT.

The CDR3 nucleotides are TGTGCCGCCGGGCGAGGGAGTAATCAGCCCCAGCATTTT. Encoded protein: CAAGRGSNQPQHF. J is TRBJ1-5 and V is TRBV27; D gene ambiguous. The V gene lost 11 bases and the J gene lost 4 bases, with 15 bases spanning the gap. The length of the CDR3 is 13 residues. The V gene's germline CDR1 is MNHEY and CDR2 SMNVEV (reference sequence).